This TCR beta chain appears in the sequencing data of a study of blood T cell repertoires in COVID-19. Under the authors' procedure: Researchers report that nucleated cell counts were estimated from reference gene primer amplification. Profiling relied on immunoSEQ multiplex PCR, and the TCRdb table lists in-frame clones only, not all of them. V, J and clone size reflect that table, while D and trimming were determined from the DNA. The table includes about 300,000 clones, approximately 85% detected once. The CDR3 loop spans 16 amino acids. The V end was cut by 1 base, the J end by 3 bases, with 15 bases between. Germline V lookup: CDR1 KGHSH, CDR2 LQKENI.

The TCR sequence derives from a woman aged 45-65 years with acute or convalescent COVID-19. V is TRBV18 and J is TRBJ1-1, with TRBD1 as a possible D gene (5 bases). The sample was peripheral blood. CDR3 coding DNA: TGTGCCAGCTCACCACTCGTAACAGGTGGGGACACTGAAGCTTTCTTT. Its protein product is CASSPLVTGGDTEAFF.